The 27 T cell receptor beta chains given below trace back to one sample, sequenced in a study of T cells in Graves' hyperthyroidism and ophthalmopathy. The TCR beta CDR3 regions underwent amplification using RNA transcripts as the source. The TCR CDR3 was amplified in a first-round RT-PCR using the HTBI primer set. Via MiXCR, TCRdb re-called the multiplex PCR reads, giving one row per CDR3 protein. The sample yields around 540,000 distinct CDR3 sequences, 15% to 20% seen once. The sample was blood. All receptors come from a woman aged 25 to 39 with Graves' ophthalmopathy.

Comment on this clonotype: A read error is possible here, since a much larger clone lies one base away. This chain uses TRBV20-1 with TRBJ2-7; a weak D match, TRBD1 (6 bases). The J call is uncertain, as TRBJ2-1 better fits the DNA end. The CDR3 spans 15 residues. From germline, CDR1 is DFQATT and CDR2 SNEGSKA (reference sequence). CDR3 amino acids: CSARIQGSISYEQFF. In nucleotides, the CDR3 is TGCAGTGCTAGAATACAGGGATCCATCTCCTACGAGCAGTTCTTC.

This clonotype was seen ten or more times. J is TRBJ1-5 and V is TRBV6-2 or TRBV6-3; D is possibly TRBD1 (6 bases). Trimming took off 0 bases at V and 3 bases at J, with 9 bases between the two ends. CDR3 size: 15 residues. Germline CDR1 and CDR2: MNHEY and SVGEGT. The DNA of the CDR3 is TGTGCCAGCAGTTACTCCAGGGGTAACAATCAGCCCCAGCATTTT. Translation: CASSYSRGNNQPQHF.

V gene TRBV24-1 combines with J gene TRBJ2-5; D is perhaps TRBD1 (6 bases). V lost 1 base and J 1 base, leaving 12 bases between the germline ends. The V gene's germline CDR1 is KGHDR and CDR2 SFDVKD. The CDR3 length is 16 residues. CDR3 loop: CATSDFGDKGQETQYF. In DNA, the CDR3 is TGTGCCACCAGTGATTTTGGGGACAAGGGCCAAGAGACCCAGTACTTC.

Only a few counts were recorded for this clonotype. This chain joins TRBV2 and TRBJ2-7; D possibly corresponds to TRBD2 (6 bases). Trimming took 5 bases from V and 6 from J, leaving 11 bases between them. Germline-derived CDR1 and CDR2 are SNHLY and FYNNEI. CDR3 size: 12 residues. As DNA, the CDR3 is TGTGCCAGCAGTACAACTAGCACCGAGCAGTACTTC. Amino acids: CASSTTSTEQYF.

Ten or more counts support this clonotype. V gene TRBV28 combines with J gene TRBJ2-2; 13 bases agree with TRBD2. CDR3 length: 16 amino acids. CDR1 is MDHEN and CDR2 is SYDVKM in the germline V gene. After removal of 7 bases from V and 3 bases from J, the junction contained 5 bases not matched to a gene. The CDR3 region is CASTLLAGGDTGELFF. DNA for the CDR3: TGTGCCAGCACCCTACTAGCGGGAGGGGACACCGGGGAGCTGTTTTTT.

This clonotype was detected many times. The V gene is TRBV18, the J gene TRBJ1-2; no reliable D call. This CDR3 is 13 amino acids long. The V gene lost 3 bases and the J gene lost 4 bases, with 9 bases spanning the gap. The germline V gene encodes CDR1 KGHSH and CDR2 LQKENI. CDR3 coding DNA: TGTGCCAGCTCACCGGAGTTAGCCTATGGCTACACCTTC. This translates into CASSPELAYGYTF.

V usage is TRBV9 and J usage is TRBJ1-4, with a possible D match to TRBD1 (5 bases). The ends were cut back, 0 bases at V and 5 bases at J, with 11 bases in the middle. There are 15 residues in the CDR3. Germline CDR1 is SGDLS and CDR2 is YYNGEE. The CDR3 nucleotides read TGTGCCAGCAGCGTAGTGGGGCTCGTGAATGAAAAACTGTTTTTT. Translating gives CASSVVGLVNEKLFF.

This clonotype was counted ten times or more. V and J are TRBV20-1 and TRBJ2-3; TRBD2 aligns across 11 bases. V lost 4 bases, J lost 2 bases, and 8 bases stayed unmatched. The germline CDR1 and CDR2 sequences are DFQATT and SNEGSKA (reference sequence). The CDR3 runs to 16 residues. The CDR3 DNA follows: TGCAGTGCTAAGGGACTACTAGCGGGGGACACAGATACGCAGTATTTT. As protein: CSAKGLLAGDTDTQYF.

This clonotype was observed at least ten times. The rearrangement links TRBV7-2 to TRBJ2-3; D ambiguous. The CDR3 sequence is 13 residues long. V lost 10 bases to trimming and J lost 3 bases, with 14 bases between them. Germline CDR1 is SGHTA and CDR2 is FQGNSA. CDR3 sequence: CATLALGTDTQYF. The CDR3 DNA reads as TGTGCCACCTTGGCGTTGGGGACAGATACGCAGTATTTT.

V usage is TRBV20-1 and J usage is TRBJ2-5, with 13 bases matching TRBD2. The CDR3 runs 16 residues. Germline CDR1 is DFQATT and CDR2 is SNEGSKA (reference sequence). V shed 1 base and J 4 bases; nucleotides not matched to a gene: 6. The CDR3 DNA sequence: TGCAGTGCTAGAGCTAGGACTAGCGGGAGTCTAGAGACCCAGTACTTC. This translates into CSARARTSGSLETQYF.

This clonotype was seen more than once but under ten times. The chain carries TRBV7-6 and TRBJ2-1, with a possible D match to TRBD2 (6 bases). In germline, CDR1 is SGHVS, CDR2 FNYEAQ. This CDR3 comprises 17 residues. Trimming removed 3 bases at V and 0 bases at J, with 15 bases between. The CDR3 spells CASSLRLVWSSYNEQFF. For the CDR3, the DNA is TGTGCCAGCAGCTTGCGACTAGTATGGAGCTCCTACAATGAGCAGTTCTTC.

This clonotype was observed a handful of times. The chain carries TRBV25-1 and TRBJ2-7, with TRBD2 matching 12 bases. V gave up 3 bases and J gave up 0 bases; unmatched junction bases: 3. This CDR3 is 16 amino acids long. Per the germline V gene, CDR1 is MGHDK and CDR2 is SYGVNS. CDR3 in DNA: TGTGCCAGCAGTGAGTTACTAGCGGGGGGCTCCTACGAGCAGTACTTC. Translated, it gives CASSELLAGGSYEQYF.

The genes are TRBV27 and TRBJ2-7; 7 bases agree with TRBD1. This CDR3 comprises 14 residues. J gave up 2 bases and V 6 bases, and 7 bases lay outside the gene matches. CDR1 MNHEY and CDR2 SMNVEV come from the germline V gene (reference sequence). The CDR3 nucleotides read TGTGCCAGCAGCCGAAGACAGGGCACCTACGAGCAGTACTTC. This gives the protein CASSRRQGTYEQYF.

This chain uses TRBV20-1 with TRBJ1-4, with 8 bases fitting TRBD1. Germline V gene sequence: CDR1 DFQATT, CDR2 SNEGSKA (reference sequence). This CDR3 is built from 15 residues. Trimming removed 3 bases from V and 2 bases from J; junction bases left unmatched: 5. Here the CDR3 DNA reads TGCAGTGCTAGCCAGGGGGCTGGGACTAATGAAAAACTGTTTTTT. Residues: CSASQGAGTNEKLFF.

Many counts were recorded for this clonotype. This chain uses TRBV28 with TRBJ2-3, with D maybe TRBD2 (6 bases). Deletions cut 10 bases from V and 5 bases from J, with 13 bases between. Germline CDR1 and CDR2: MDHEN and SYDVKM. The CDR3 consists of 12 residues. In nucleotides, the CDR3 is TGTGCCACCACAGCGGGCCGAGATACGCAGTATTTT. Encoded protein: CATTAGRDTQYF.

This clonotype was observed many times. The gene calls are TRBV13 and TRBJ2-1; 13 bases agree with TRBD2. After removal of 5 bases from V and 1 base from J, the junction contained 5 bases not matched to a gene. Germline CDR1 is PRHDT and CDR2 is FYEKMQ (reference sequence). This CDR3 is built from 17 residues. CDR3 sequence: CASSHRTSGSSYNEQFF. In DNA form, the CDR3 reads TGTGCCAGCAGCCATAGGACTAGCGGGAGTTCCTACAATGAGCAGTTCTTC. The full variable domain, with the rest looked up from reference TRBV13 and TRBJ2-1, is AAGVIQSPRHLIKEKRETATLKCYPIPRHDTVYWYQQGPGQDPQFLISFYEKMQSDKGSIPDRFSAQQFSDYHSELNMSSLELGDSALYFCASSHRTSGSSYNEQFFGPGTRLTVL.

J is TRBJ2-1 and V is TRBV11-1; D is unresolved. Trimming left V 1 base short and J 4 bases short, with 11 bases between. The V gene's germline CDR1 is SGHAT and CDR2 FQDESV (reference sequence). The CDR3 sequence is 15 residues long. In DNA, the CDR3 is TGTGCCAGCAGCTTAGAAAGTAAGCCGTACAATGAGCAGTTCTTC. It yields the protein CASSLESKPYNEQFF.

This clonotype was counted at least ten times. J is TRBJ1-3 and V is TRBV7-2, with D possibly matching TRBD1 (6 bases). The CDR3 contains 17 residues. CDR1 SGHTA and CDR2 FQGNSA come from the germline V gene. V was trimmed by 5 bases and J by 0 bases, leaving 17 bases between them. The CDR3, as DNA: TGTGCCAGCAGCACGAACCCACAGGGTAGCTCTGGAAACACCATATATTTT. Protein product: CASSTNPQGSSGNTIYF. The full variable domain, with the rest looked up from reference TRBV7-2 and TRBJ1-3, is GAGVSQSPSNKVTEKGKDVELRCDPISGHTALYWYRQSLGQGLEFLIYFQGNSAPDKSGLPSDRFSAERTGGSVSTLTIQRTQQEDSAVYLCASSTNPQGSSGNTIYFGEGSWLTVV.

This clonotype was recorded a few times. V is TRBV28 and J is TRBJ2-1; D call uncertain. The CDR3 covers 13 residues. Trimming cost V 7 bases and J 3 bases, with 10 bases left between them. The germline gives CDR1 MDHEN, CDR2 SYDVKM. CDR3 in DNA: TGTGCCAGCATCCCGGACCACTACAATGAGCAGTTCTTC. This gives the protein CASIPDHYNEQFF.

V usage is TRBV7-9 and J usage is TRBJ1-2; D is possibly TRBD1 (5 bases). The CDR3 loop spans 13 amino acids. Germline CDR1 and CDR2: SEHNR and FQNEAQ (reference sequence). V was trimmed by 0 bases and J by 8 bases, leaving 10 bases between them. This chain's CDR3 is CASSLARQFGYTF. In DNA form, the CDR3 reads TGTGCCAGCAGCTTAGCTAGACAGTTCGGCTACACCTTC.

This clonotype occurred many times. J is TRBJ2-3 and V is TRBV20-1; D tentatively reads TRBD1 or TRBD2 (7 bases each). Germline assignment: CDR1 DFQATT and CDR2 SNEGSKA (reference sequence). Trimming pared 5 bases from V and 1 base from J, leaving 22 bases between. This CDR3 spans 17 amino acids. CDR3 amino acids: CSADRQGARGGTDTQYF. DNA for the CDR3: TGCAGTGCTGACCGACAGGGCGCACGGGGGGGCACAGATACGCAGTATTTT.

The table lists this clonotype with many counts. The chain recombines TRBV7-8 with TRBJ2-7; D unresolved. Per the germline V gene, CDR1 is SGHVS and CDR2 is FQNEAQ. Trimming cost V 4 bases and J 2 bases, with 15 bases left between them. The CDR3 has 15 residues. CDR3 amino acids: CASSSSRGGTYEQYF. For the CDR3, the DNA is TGTGCCAGCAGCTCGAGTCGCGGTGGGACCTACGAGCAGTACTTC. Using reference TRBV7-8 and TRBJ2-7 for the parts outside the CDR3, the full variable domain is GAGVSQSPRYKVAKRGQDVALRCDPISGHVSLFWYQQALGQGPEFLTYFQNEAQLDKSGLPSDRFFAERPEGSVSTLKIQRTQQEDSAVYLCASSSSRGGTYEQYFGPGTRLTVT.

This clonotype has at least ten counts. This sequence joins TRBV12-3 or TRBV12-4 and TRBJ2-5; 7 positions match TRBD1. The CDR3 contains 15 residues. Trimming cost V 7 bases and J 1 base; bases outside gene matches: 9. The CDR3 coding sequence is TGTGCCAGCAATACGGGACAGCCCTCCCAAGAGACCCAGTACTTC. The encoded protein is CASNTGQPSQETQYF.

This clonotype appeared many times. The gene calls are TRBV5-1 and TRBJ2-1; D may match TRBD1 or TRBD2 (5 bases each). CDR3 length: 14 amino acids. The V end lost 0 bases, the J end lost 6 bases, and 10 bases lay between the germline ends. CDR1 is SGHRS and CDR2 is YFSETQ in the germline V gene. The CDR3 nucleotides read TGCGCCAGCAGCTTGGGTCCGGGGACCAATGAGCAGTTCTTC. Its protein product is CASSLGPGTNEQFF.

This clonotype was seen repeatedly, ten times or more. This chain joins TRBV7-2 and TRBJ2-7; 8 bases line up with TRBD1. The junction had 5 bases not matched to a gene; V was cut back by 3 bases and J by 4 bases. The CDR3 spans 14 residues. The germline V gene encodes CDR1 SGHTA and CDR2 FQGNSA. CDR3 nucleotides: TGTGCCAGCAGCTTCCGACAGGGGCGGTACGAGCAGTACTTC. Translating gives CASSFRQGRYEQYF. The full variable domain, in which reference TRBV7-2 and TRBJ2-7 provide the parts outside the CDR3, is GAGVSQSPSNKVTEKGKDVELRCDPISGHTALYWYRQSLGQGLEFLIYFQGNSAPDKSGLPSDRFSAERTGGSVSTLTIQRTQQEDSAVYLCASSFRQGRYEQYFGPGTRLTVT.

This clonotype was picked up many times. The chain is built from TRBV20-1 and TRBJ2-7, with D tentatively TRBD2 (6 bases). Per the germline V gene, CDR1 is DFQATT and CDR2 is SNEGSKA (reference sequence). The CDR3 contains 13 residues. V shed 3 bases and J shed 3 bases, with 12 bases lying between them. The CDR3, as DNA: TGCAGTGCTAGGCGGGACGGAAACTACGAGCAGTACTTC. Translated: CSARRDGNYEQYF.

The table lists this clonotype with many counts. In nucleotides, the CDR3 is TGTGCCAGCAGTCTTACCTCCAGGGGTGATAATGGCTACACCTTC. Its translation is CASSLTSRGDNGYTF. V and J are TRBV28 and TRBJ1-2; D is perhaps TRBD1 (6 bases). The CDR3 has 15 residues. Looked up from germline, CDR1 is MDHEN and CDR2 is SYDVKM. V lost 5 bases, J lost 6 bases, and 19 bases lay in between.